This is a list of T cell receptor beta chains from one sample in a study of OX40 agonist ivuxolimab in advanced cancers. Method: immunoSEQ multiplex PCR; TCRdb's copy keeps in-frame clones and lacks some. The sample has 5,000 to 6,000 clones; roughly two thirds are singletons. The material sequenced was CD4+ or CD8+ T cells sorted from blood, taken in a trial of the OX40 agonist ivuxolimab. These receptors originate from an adult with an advanced solid tumor such as melanoma, head and neck, liver or kidney cancer. Both conserved end residues are part of each CDR3. The D gene is left open where the match is weak. Only part of the rows carry a size: once, few, many, or a class if the clone is expanded.

clone size,V gene,D gene,J gene,CDR3 protein,CDR3 DNA
NA,TRBV5-5,TRBD1,TRBJ2-3,CASSFRTGITDTQYF,TGTGCCAGCAGCTTCCGGACAGGGATCACAGATACGCAGTATTTT
few,TRBV13,TRBD1,TRBJ1-2,CASSLGPDRGLNGYTF,TGTGCCAGCAGCTTAGGGCCCGACAGGGGATTAAATGGCTACACCTTC
NA,TRBV7-9,NA,TRBJ2-1,CASSNRDTYNEQFF,TGTGCCAGCAGTAACCGGGACACTTACAATGAGCAGTTCTTC
NA,TRBV9,NA,TRBJ2-3,CASSVEGVGDTQYF,TGTGCCAGCAGCGTAGAAGGGGTGGGAGATACGCAGTATTTT
NA,TRBV6-6,NA,TRBJ1-1,CASRVNTEAFF,TGTGCCAGCCGGGTGAACACTGAAGCTTTCTTT
NA,TRBV2,TRBD2,TRBJ2-1,CASSDLAGGIDEQFF,TGTGCCAGCAGCGACTTAGCGGGGGGGATAGATGAGCAGTTCTTC
NA,TRBV7-9,NA,TRBJ1-1,CASSLGGGSPLTEAFF,TGTGCCAGCAGCTTAGGAGGAGGCAGCCCCTTAACTGAAGCTTTCTTT
NA,TRBV29-1,TRBD2,TRBJ2-1,CSVDGSSGGLYNEQFF,TGCAGCGTTGATGGGTCTAGCGGGGGACTCTACAATGAGCAGTTCTTC
NA,TRBV4-3,NA,TRBJ1-1,CASSQGQGLSTEAFF,TGCGCCAGCAGCCAAGGCCAGGGTCTGAGCACTGAAGCTTTCTTT
NA,TRBV7-7,TRBD1,TRBJ2-1,CASSLGQGYNEQFF,TGTGCTAGCAGCTTGGGACAGGGGTACAATGAGCAGTTCTTC
NA,TRBV27,NA,TRBJ2-7,CASRSPPEQYF,TGTGCCAGCAGATCGCCTCCCGAGCAGTACTTC
NA,TRBV2,NA,TRBJ2-6,CASSEVDSGANVLTF,TGTGCCAGCAGTGAAGTAGATTCTGGGGCCAACGTCCTGACTTTC
NA,TRBV27,TRBD1,TRBJ1-1,CASGRRTGRTEAFF,TGTGCCAGCGGTCGTAGGACAGGCCGGACTGAAGCTTTCTTT
NA,TRBV11-1,NA,TRBJ1-1,CASASQRNTEAFF,TGCGCCAGCGCCTCACAGAGGAACACTGAAGCTTTCTTT
NA,TRBV4-3,NA,TRBJ1-5,CASSQDWLAVNQPQHF,TGCGCCAGCAGCCAAGATTGGTTGGCAGTAAATCAGCCCCAGCATTTT
NA,TRBV6-9,TRBD2,TRBJ2-7,CASSYGGGQYF,TGTGCCAGCAGTTACGGGGGGGGGCAGTACTTC
NA,TRBV7-3,NA,TRBJ1-2,CASSPQGGLTF,TGTGCCAGCAGCCCCCAGGGAGGTCTCACCTTC
NA,TRBV7-2,TRBD1,TRBJ1-1,CASSSNRGWAFF,TGTGCCAGCAGCTCTAACAGGGGATGGGCTTTCTTT
NA,TRBV11-2,NA,TRBJ1-1,CASSLGDRRQAFF,TGTGCCAGCAGCTTAGGTGACAGACGCCAAGCTTTCTTT
once,TRBV10-3,TRBD1,TRBJ2-1,CAINGQGHNEQFF,TGTGCCATCAATGGACAGGGGCACAATGAGCAGTTCTTC
NA,TRBV7-6,NA,TRBJ2-1,CASSLAQGGGYNEQFF,TGTGCCAGCAGCTTAGCTCAAGGAGGGGGATACAATGAGCAGTTCTTC
NA,TRBV5-5,NA,TRBJ1-4,CASSIDRATNEKLFF,TGTGCCAGCAGCATTGACAGAGCAACTAATGAAAAACTGTTTTTT